This T cell receptor (beta chain) comes out of a study of graft-versus-host responses after intestinal transplantation. The V end lost 2 bases, the J end lost 0 bases, and 6 bases lay between the germline ends. This CDR3 region has 14 residues. Germline assignment: CDR1 LNHDA and CDR2 SQIVND (reference sequence). Sequencing was performed with immunoSEQ multiplex PCR; in TCRdb, only in-frame clones are kept and a portion is missing. The profile shows 80,000 or so clones, approximately 90% of them singletons. This specimen was PBMCs, taken 98 days after intestinal transplantation. This clonotype originated in a human patient who received an intestinal transplant, so some T cells may come from the graft donor. The chain joins TRBV19 to TRBJ2-3; no definite D call. The CDR3 DNA is TGTGCCAGTAGTATACAGGTTAGCACAGATACGCAGTATTTT. It encodes CASSIQVSTDTQYF.